These 28 T cell receptor beta chains came from one sample sequenced in a study of OX40 agonist ivuxolimab in advanced cancers. Sequenced by immunoSEQ multiplex PCR; TCRdb stores in-frame clones only, minus some. Of under 50,000 clones in the sample, 88% were seen once. Sequenced material: CD4+ or CD8+ T cells sorted from blood, taken in a trial of the OX40 agonist ivuxolimab. These receptors were obtained from an adult with an advanced solid tumor such as melanoma, head and neck, liver or kidney cancer.

The CDR3 DNA is TGTGCCAGCAGTTTGAGGCTAGCGGGAGCTCGGGAGCAGTACTTC. Amino acid sequence: CASSLRLAGAREQYF. The chain employs TRBV27 and TRBJ2-7; 10 bases map to TRBD2. Germline V gene sequence: CDR1 MNHEY, CDR2 SMNVEV (reference sequence). Germline trimming cut 3 bases from V and 7 bases from J; bases unmatched to any gene: 9. The length of the CDR3 is 15 residues.

This chain connects TRBV30 to TRBJ2-3; 9 bases are a match to TRBD2. This CDR3 comprises 14 residues. CDR1 is GTSNPN and CDR2 is SVGIG in the germline V gene (reference sequence). Losses at the gene ends were 2 bases for V and 4 bases for J; bases not matched to a gene: 4. CDR3 amino acids: CAWSMGGGADTQYF. CDR3 nucleotide sequence: TGTGCCTGGAGTATGGGCGGGGGGGCAGATACGCAGTATTTT.

The CDR3 region is CASSLEGVPGEKLFF. The CDR3 coding sequence is TGCGCCAGCAGCTTGGAAGGGGTGCCGGGGGAAAAACTGTTTTTT. This chain connects TRBV5-1 to TRBJ1-4; maybe TRBD1 (5 bases). The CDR3 length is 15 residues. V was cut by 0 bases and J by 8 bases, with 14 bases left in between. Germline V lookup: CDR1 SGHRS, CDR2 YFSETQ.

This rearrangement joins TRBV9 to TRBJ2-1, with 10 bases identical to TRBD2. Unmatched junction bases numbered 13, after V lost 3 bases and J lost 10 bases. CDR3 size: 16 residues. The germline V gene encodes CDR1 SGDLS and CDR2 YYNGEE. The CDR3: CASSGPDPSGSVEQFF. DNA for the CDR3: TGTGCCAGCAGCGGCCCGGATCCTAGCGGGAGTGTCGAGCAGTTCTTC.

V gene TRBV18 combines with J gene TRBJ2-7, with a possible D match to TRBD1 (6 bases). V dropped 0 bases and J dropped 1 base, with 10 bases sitting between them. Germline assignment: CDR1 KGHSH and CDR2 LQKENI. This CDR3 comprises 15 residues. DNA of the CDR3: TGTGCCAGCTCACCACCCCAGGGGTCATCCTACGAGCAGTACTTC. It encodes CASSPPQGSSYEQYF.

The V and J genes are TRBV2 and TRBJ2-2; unclear D gene. V was trimmed by 8 bases and J by 1 base, leaving 8 bases between them. Germline values: CDR1 SNHLY, CDR2 FYNNEI. The CDR3 covers 13 residues. The CDR3 protein is CASGPRNTGELFF. The CDR3 nucleotides are TGTGCCAGCGGGCCAAGGAACACCGGGGAGCTGTTTTTT.

This sequence joins TRBV29-1 and TRBJ2-5, with 7 bases that match TRBD1. The CDR3 is 14 amino acids. Trimming at V came to 2 bases and at J to 2 bases, leaving 5 bases not matched to a gene. The germline V gene encodes CDR1 SQVTM and CDR2 ANQGSEA. As DNA, the CDR3 is TGCAGCGTTGAATGGGGCAGGGGGCAAGAGACCCAGTACTTC. Encoded protein: CSVEWGRGQETQYF.

Regarding this clone: Distinct nucleotide sequences in the sample also encode this CDR3. The chain recombines TRBV2 with TRBJ2-2; TRBD1 matches 9 bases. Germline V gene data show CDR1 as SNHLY and CDR2 as FYNNEI. Unmatched junction bases numbered 5, after V lost 4 bases and J lost 5 bases. This CDR3 contains 15 residues. CDR3 amino acids: CASSGDRVKTGELFF. CDR3 nucleotide sequence: TGTGCCAGCAGTGGGGACAGGGTAAAGACCGGGGAGCTGTTTTTT.

CDR3 amino acids: CASSPHEGAAGGSEQFF. CDR3 nucleotide sequence: TGTGCCAGCAGTCCGCACGAAGGGGCAGCGGGGGGAAGTGAGCAGTTCTTC. V and J are TRBV28 and TRBJ2-1, with 9 positions matching TRBD2. Germline loops: CDR1 MDHEN, CDR2 SYDVKM. V lost 5 bases, J lost 9 bases, and 17 bases stayed unmatched. CDR3 length: 17 amino acids.

This clone occurred once. The chain joins TRBV2 to TRBJ1-4, with TRBD1 matching over 12 bases. CDR3 length: 16 amino acids. Per germline, CDR1 SNHLY and CDR2 FYNNEI. V gave up 6 bases and J gave up 4 bases; unmatched junction bases: 6. The CDR3 nucleotides are TGTGCCAGCAGATACCGGGACAGGGGGCTTAATGAAAAACTGTTTTTT. This codes for CASRYRDRGLNEKLFF. Full variable domain (outside the CDR3, taken from reference TRBV2 and TRBJ1-4): EPEVTQTPSHQVTQMGQEVILRCVPISNHLYFYWYRQILGQKVEFLVSFYNNEISEKSEIFDDQFSVERPDGSNFTLKIRSTKLEDSAMYFCASRYRDRGLNEKLFFGSGTQLSVL.

The chain recombines TRBV28 with TRBJ1-1, with TRBD1 identical over 7 bases. Losses at the gene ends were 4 bases for V and 3 bases for J; bases not matched to a gene: 5. The CDR3 spans 14 residues. Per germline, CDR1 MDHEN and CDR2 SYDVKM. The CDR3 DNA reads as TGTGCCAGCAGTTCAGCGACAGGGTACACTGAAGCTTTCTTT. Protein product: CASSSATGYTEAFF.

V usage is TRBV18 and J usage is TRBJ1-2; 9 bases line up with TRBD1. V was pared by 3 bases and J by 8 bases, with 4 bases of the junction left unmatched. The CDR3 length is 13 residues. CDR1 KGHSH and CDR2 LQKENI come from the germline V gene. The CDR3 region is CASSPDRGEGYTF. In nucleotides, the CDR3 is TGTGCCAGCTCACCGGACAGGGGAGAGGGCTACACCTTC.

This chain joins TRBV7-9 and TRBJ2-1; 14 nucleotides agree with TRBD2. The ends lost 5 bases at V and 6 bases at J; junction bases unmatched: 6. Germline values: CDR1 SEHNR, CDR2 FQNEAQ (reference sequence). This CDR3 is built from 16 residues. CDR3 bases: TGTGCCAGCAGCCGGAGACTAGCGGGAGGGGGCAATGAGCAGTTCTTC. Its protein product is CASSRRLAGGGNEQFF.

V and J are TRBV7-6 and TRBJ2-2; the match to TRBD2 covers 9 bases. V trimming: 1 base; J trimming: 4 bases; junction bases outside the gene matches: 7. Per the germline V gene, CDR1 is SGHVS and CDR2 is FNYEAQ. This CDR3 spans 17 amino acids. The CDR3 nucleotides are TGTGCCAGCAGCTTAGAGCCGCGGGGGGGGATCACCGGGGAGCTGTTTTTT. It encodes CASSLEPRGGITGELFF.

The chain carries TRBV5-1 and TRBJ2-3; D not resolved. Trimming took off 2 bases at V and 5 bases at J, with 12 bases between the two ends. This CDR3 has 14 residues. Per germline, CDR1 SGHRS and CDR2 YFSETQ. The CDR3 loop reads CASSFPSSQDTQYF. CDR3 nucleotides: TGCGCCAGCAGCTTCCCTTCCTCCCAAGATACGCAGTATTTT. Full variable domain (remainder filled in from reference TRBV5-1 and TRBJ2-3): KAGVTQTPRYLIKTRGQQVTLSCSPISGHRSVSWYQQTPGQGLQFLFEYFSETQRNKGNFPGRFSGRQFSNSRSEMNVSTLELGDSALYLCASSFPSSQDTQYFGPGTRLTVL.

The V gene is TRBV5-1, the J gene TRBJ1-3, with 7 bases aligning to TRBD1. The CDR3 has 16 amino acids. The germline V gene has CDR1 SGHRS and CDR2 YFSETQ. V shed 5 bases, J shed 3 bases, and the junction held 11 bases outside the gene matches. CDR3 in amino acids: CASRRQGRSVGNTIYF. The CDR3 nucleotides are TGCGCCAGCAGACGACAGGGAAGGAGCGTTGGAAACACCATATATTTT. Variable domain in full (rest from reference TRBV5-1 and TRBJ1-3): KAGVTQTPRYLIKTRGQQVTLSCSPISGHRSVSWYQQTPGQGLQFLFEYFSETQRNKGNFPGRFSGRQFSNSRSEMNVSTLELGDSALYLCASRRQGRSVGNTIYFGEGSWLTVV.

V is TRBV4-3 and J is TRBJ1-3; 7 bases map to TRBD1. Trimming at V came to 0 bases and at J to 5 bases, leaving 4 bases not matched to a gene. The CDR3 contains 15 residues. Germline-derived CDR1 and CDR2 are LGHNA and YSLEER. CDR3 sequence reads: CASSQDRTGRNTIYF. The CDR3 bases are TGCGCCAGCAGCCAAGACAGGACAGGACGAAACACCATATATTTT.

The chain joins TRBV28 to TRBJ2-5; 8 bases line up with TRBD2. Looked up from germline, CDR1 is MDHEN and CDR2 is SYDVKM. The CDR3 is 18 amino acids. The V and J ends lost 4 bases and 5 bases, in that order; junction bases with no gene match: 18. The CDR3: CASSWPRVSGTRRETQYF. The CDR3 DNA is TGTGCCAGCAGTTGGCCCCGGGTTAGCGGGACCCGAAGGGAGACCCAGTACTTC.

This chain joins TRBV19 and TRBJ1-1; D uncertain. This CDR3 contains 14 residues. The V gene's germline CDR1 is LNHDA and CDR2 SQIVND (reference sequence). V was trimmed by 3 bases and J by 1 base, leaving 9 bases between them. The CDR3 region has the DNA TGTGCCAGTAGTATGTGGGAGGCGAACACTGAAGCTTTCTTT. Its protein product is CASSMWEANTEAFF.

The chain carries TRBV5-6 and TRBJ1-5, with TRBD1 matching 8 bases. Germline V gives CDR1 SGHDT, CDR2 YYEEEE. CDR3 length equals 15 residues. The junction had 4 bases not matched to a gene; V was cut back by 0 bases and J by 5 bases. Written as DNA, the CDR3 is TGTGCCAGCAGCTTGGGGGCAGGGGGCTATCAGCCCCAGCATTTT. This translates into CASSLGAGGYQPQHF.

The chain uses TRBV10-3 and TRBJ2-3; D is tentatively TRBD1 or TRBD2 (5 bases each). The ends were cut back, 4 bases at V and 3 bases at J, with 14 bases in the middle. The CDR3 runs 15 residues. The germline V gene encodes CDR1 ENHRY and CDR2 SYGVKD. CDR3 bases: TGTGCCATCAGTGGAGGGGATGGTAGTACAGATACGCAGTATTTT. It translates to CAISGGDGSTDTQYF.

The V gene is TRBV28, the J gene TRBJ2-7, with a tentative D call TRBD1 (8 bases). V was pared by 7 bases and J by 3 bases, with 19 bases between. CDR1 MDHEN and CDR2 SYDVKM come from the germline V gene. The CDR3 runs 15 residues. CDR3 protein: CASTGINRGGYEQYF. The CDR3 DNA is TGTGCCAGCACGGGGATCAACAGGGGGGGCTACGAGCAGTACTTC.

This clone was seen just once. This sequence joins TRBV28 and TRBJ1-4; perhaps TRBD1 as D (5 bases). V dropped 4 bases and J dropped 4 bases, with 13 bases sitting between them. The germline CDR1 and CDR2 sequences are MDHEN and SYDVKM. The CDR3 has 15 residues. This CDR3 is CASSSPGRINEKLFF. CDR3 coding DNA: TGTGCCAGCAGTTCCCCGGGACGGATTAATGAAAAACTGTTTTTT.

The CDR3 DNA is TGTGCCAGTAGTATCAGACGGCTGACTTCGAGCTCCTACAATGAGCAGTTCTTC. As protein: CASSIRRLTSSSYNEQFF. The V call is TRBV19, the J call TRBJ2-1, with D unresolved. Per germline, CDR1 LNHDA and CDR2 SQIVND (reference sequence). V lost 3 bases to trimming and J lost 0 bases, with 18 bases between them. CDR3 size: 18 residues.

This chain uses TRBV27 with TRBJ1-2, with D perhaps TRBD1 (6 bases). Trimming took off 4 bases at V and 0 bases at J, with 12 bases between the two ends. There are 15 residues in the CDR3. The germline V gene encodes CDR1 MNHEY and CDR2 SMNVEV (reference sequence). The chain's CDR3 is CASSWQGTSNYGYTF. CDR3 in DNA: TGTGCCAGCAGTTGGCAGGGGACCTCTAACTATGGCTACACCTTC.

The chain has TRBV28 and TRBJ1-1, with a weak D call TRBD1 (5 bases). The CDR3 sequence is 13 residues long. V was pared by 6 bases and J by 0 bases, with 8 bases between. The germline V gene encodes CDR1 MDHEN and CDR2 SYDVKM. The CDR3: CASRGDLNTEAFF. CDR3 coding DNA: TGTGCCAGCAGGGGGGATTTGAACACTGAAGCTTTCTTT.

The genes are TRBV7-6 and TRBJ2-3; TRBD2 agrees at 7 bases. There are 15 residues in the CDR3. J was trimmed by 6 bases and V by 4 bases; bases with no gene match: 10. Germline loops: CDR1 SGHVS, CDR2 FNYEAQ. This CDR3 reads CASSSGLVDRDTQYF. In nucleotides, the CDR3 is TGTGCCAGCAGCTCCGGACTAGTGGATCGTGATACGCAGTATTTT.

The chain recombines TRBV5-4 with TRBJ2-1; 13 nucleotides align to TRBD2. Germline-derived CDR1 and CDR2 are SGHNT and YYREEE (reference sequence). V shed 2 bases and J 6 bases; nucleotides not matched to a gene: 2. This CDR3 contains 15 residues. In nucleotides, the CDR3 is TGTGCCAGCAGCTTAACTAGCGGGAGGGCCAATGAGCAGTTCTTC. The encoded protein is CASSLTSGRANEQFF.